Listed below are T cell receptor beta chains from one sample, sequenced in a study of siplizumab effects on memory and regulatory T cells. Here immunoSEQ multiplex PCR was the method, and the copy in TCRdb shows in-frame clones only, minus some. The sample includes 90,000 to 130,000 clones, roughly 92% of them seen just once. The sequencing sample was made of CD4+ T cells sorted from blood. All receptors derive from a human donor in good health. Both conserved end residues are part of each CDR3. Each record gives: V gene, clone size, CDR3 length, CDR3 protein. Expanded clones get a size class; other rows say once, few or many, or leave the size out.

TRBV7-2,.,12,CASSSPQREQYF
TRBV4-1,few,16,CASSQDIGGVYNEQFF
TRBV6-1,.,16,CASSEGLWGFGNTIYF
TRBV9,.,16,CASSVEGWGEADTQYF
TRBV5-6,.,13,CASSFPGKETQYF
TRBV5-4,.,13,CASSLTGSGGYTF
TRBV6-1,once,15,CASMFRDRNTGELFF
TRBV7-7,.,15,CASSSEGLGNNEQFF
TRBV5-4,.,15,CASSLWGQYNSPLHF
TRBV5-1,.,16,CASSPMGRGNTGELFF